Sequencing of this TCR beta chain was carried out in a study of control samples from healthy donors and cancer patients. The germline V gene has CDR1 SGHRS and CDR2 YFSETQ. Trimming left V 4 bases short and J 1 base short, with 15 bases between. The CDR3 length is 16 residues. TCRdb's table, derived via immunoSEQ multiplex PCR, lists solely in-frame clones and lacks some. This table has 250,000 to 300,000 clones, roughly four fifths appearing once. The clonotype comes from a woman between 55 and 75 years old with lung cancer. The chain carries TRBV5-1 and TRBJ2-1; D uncertain. Sequenced material: PBMCs. The CDR3 protein is CASSGTGVLSYNEQFF. CDR3 sequence (DNA): TGCGCCAGCAGCGGCACTGGCGTATTATCCTACAATGAGCAGTTCTTC.